The 28 T cell receptor beta chains presented below share a single source sample, sequenced in a study of T-cell memory formation after mild COVID-19. TCRdb recomputed calls from the 5' RACE reads with MiXCR, one row per CDR3 protein. The sample holds about 190,000 distinct CDR3 sequences, roughly 23% seen once. The specimen was PBMCs or a T cell subset sorted from them (not recorded which). All receptors derive from an adult woman who had mild COVID-19 (a few samples of this study predate the infection). Cell type and time point are not known.

This clonotype showed up just a few times. V usage is TRBV5-6 and J usage is TRBJ2-2; no reliable D call. The CDR3 is 12 residues long. Germline-derived CDR1 and CDR2 are SGHDT and YYEEEE. V was pared by 1 base and J by 7 bases, with 5 bases between. CDR3 sequence reads: CASSLWGGELFF. CDR3 coding DNA: TGTGCCAGCAGCTTGTGGGGCGGGGAGCTGTTTTTT. Using reference TRBV5-6 and TRBJ2-2 for the parts outside the CDR3, the full variable domain is DAGVTQSPTHLIKTRGQQVTLRCSPKSGHDTVSWYQQALGQGPQFIFQYYEEEERQRGNFPDRFSGHQFPNYSSELNVNALLLGDSALYLCASSLWGGELFFGEGSRLTVL.

V usage is TRBV12-3 or TRBV12-4 and J usage is TRBJ2-3; D call uncertain. Between the trimmed V and J ends, which lost 3 bases and 2 bases, there was a span of 9 bases. The CDR3 contains 14 residues. CDR3 sequence (DNA): TGTGCCAGCAGTTTTGCCGGATACACAGATACGCAGTATTTT. This gives the protein CASSFAGYTDTQYF.

This clonotype has more than one count but fewer than ten. CDR3 nucleotides: TGCGCCAGCAGCCTTAGCGGGGGATCCTACGAGCAGTACTTC. It yields the protein CASSLSGGSYEQYF. The chain uses TRBV4-3 and TRBJ2-7, with 9 bases lining up with TRBD2. The CDR3 spans 14 residues. Trimming removed 4 bases from V and 1 base from J; junction bases left unmatched: 2. From germline, CDR1 is LGHNA and CDR2 YSLEER.

This clonotype has just a few counts. The genes are TRBV12-3 or TRBV12-4 and TRBJ1-4; TRBD1 matches 7 bases. The ends lost 1 base at V and 3 bases at J; junction bases unmatched: 5. This CDR3 region has 16 residues. The DNA of the CDR3 is TGTGCCAGCAGTTTAGACGACAGGGCGGCTAATGAAAAACTGTTTTTT. This codes for CASSLDDRAANEKLFF.

This chain connects TRBV12-3 or TRBV12-4 to TRBJ2-1; 9 positions match TRBD2. V dropped 6 bases and J dropped 4; count of bases not matched to a gene: 4. CDR3 length: 14 amino acids. CDR3 DNA: TGTGCCAGCAGCACTAGCGGGCTGTACAATGAGCAGTTCTTC. It is translated as CASSTSGLYNEQFF.

V is TRBV15 and J is TRBJ1-1; D gene ambiguous. Trimming removed 1 base at V and 0 bases at J, with 12 bases between. CDR3 length equals 16 residues. Looked up from germline, CDR1 is LNHNV and CDR2 is YYDKDF (reference sequence). CDR3: CATSRGQLGLNTEAFF. As DNA, the CDR3 is TGTGCCACCAGCAGAGGACAATTGGGGTTGAACACTGAAGCTTTCTTT.

In this sample, this clonotype turned up a few times. The J gene is TRBJ2-1, the V gene TRBV4-3, with 8 bases fitting TRBD2. There are 16 residues in the CDR3. The J segment lost 7 bases and the V segment lost 3 bases, leaving 11 bases of the junction unmatched. Germline values: CDR1 LGHNA, CDR2 YSLEER. DNA of the CDR3: TGCGCCAGCAGCCATGTACTAGCGGAGAGTAGAAATGAGCAGTTCTTC. It encodes CASSHVLAESRNEQFF.

The rearrangement links TRBV29-1 to TRBJ1-2, with D perhaps TRBD1 (6 bases). Germline V gene lookup returns CDR1 SQVTM and CDR2 ANQGSEA. The V and J ends lost 8 bases and 4 bases respectively, with 20 bases between them. The CDR3 is 14 amino acids. The chain's CDR3 is CSPRQGRGAYGYTF. In DNA, the CDR3 is TGCAGCCCCAGGCAGGGACGGGGGGCCTATGGCTACACCTTC. Filled out from reference TRBV29-1 and TRBJ1-2, the complete variable domain reads SAVISQKPSRDICQRGTSLTIQCQVDSQVTMMFWYRQQPGQSLTLIATANQGSEATYESGFVIDKFPISRPNLTFSTLTVSNMSPEDSSIYLCSPRQGRGAYGYTFGSGTRLTVV.

The sample holds a few counts of this clonotype. V gene TRBV6-5 combines with J gene TRBJ1-1; maybe TRBD1 (6 bases). Trimming cost V 11 bases and J 5 bases, with 15 bases left between them. The CDR3 spans 12 residues. Germline V gene lookup returns CDR1 MNHEY and CDR2 SVGAGI. The CDR3 sequence is CAAASGDTEAFF. The CDR3 coding sequence is TGTGCCGCGGCGTCAGGGGATACTGAAGCTTTCTTT.

V gene TRBV29-1 combines with J gene TRBJ2-7, with 12 bases identical to TRBD2. V lost 4 bases to trimming and J lost 7 bases; unmatched junction nucleotides: 2. The CDR3 contains 12 residues. The V gene's germline CDR1 is SQVTM and CDR2 ANQGSEA. DNA for the CDR3: TGCAGCGTTGGGACTAGCGGGGTGGAGCAGTACTTC. Protein product: CSVGTSGVEQYF.

This clonotype was counted only a few times. The chain links TRBV5-5 to TRBJ2-7, with D perhaps TRBD2 (6 bases). CDR3 length: 13 amino acids. Germline V gene data show CDR1 as SGHKS and CDR2 as YYEKEE (reference sequence). V lost 0 bases and J 7 bases, leaving 11 bases between the germline ends. The CDR3 region has the DNA TGTGCCAGCAGCTTGGTGACTAGTGGGGAGCAGTACTTC. Its protein product is CASSLVTSGEQYF. Full variable domain (outside the CDR3, taken from reference TRBV5-5 and TRBJ2-7): DAGVTQSPTHLIKTRGQQVTLRCSPISGHKSVSWYQQVLGQGPQFIFQYYEKEERGRGNFPDRFSARQFPNYSSELNVNALLLGDSALYLCASSLVTSGEQYFGPGTRLTVT.

This clonotype has just a few counts. The chain employs TRBV21-1 and TRBJ2-1; no check of the table's D call, TRBD1, against the DNA was made. TRBV21-1 is a pseudogene segment. The CDR3 loop spans 13 amino acids. CDR3 coding DNA: TGTGCCAGCAGCAGCTCAGGGGGGAATGAGCAGTTCTTC. Protein: CASSSSGGNEQFF.

The V and J genes are TRBV20-1 and TRBJ1-6; D remains ambiguous. There are 15 residues in the CDR3. Germline V lookup: CDR1 DFQATT, CDR2 SNEGSKA (reference sequence). Trimming stripped 3 bases from V and 4 bases from J, with 13 bases between. The CDR3: CSAREVEEYNSPLHF. The CDR3, as DNA: TGCAGTGCTAGGGAGGTGGAAGAATATAATTCACCCCTCCACTTT.

This clonotype was observed a handful of times. The chain carries TRBV6-4 and TRBJ2-3, with 7 positions matching TRBD1. Germline CDR1 reads MRHNA; CDR2 reads SNTAGT. Germline trimming cut 10 bases from V and 2 bases from J; bases unmatched to any gene: 12. The CDR3 contains 15 residues. CDR3 in DNA: TGTGCCACCTCGGCCGGGACAGTTAACACAGATACGCAGTATTTT. It specifies CATSAGTVNTDTQYF.

The rearrangement links TRBV6-5 to TRBJ1-1, with D possibly TRBD1 on 5 matching bases. CDR1 and CDR2 from the germline V gene are MNHEY and SVGAGI. V dropped 2 bases and J dropped 2 bases, with 9 bases sitting between them. The CDR3 consists of 14 residues. CDR3 sequence: CASSYTRGNTEAFF. DNA of the CDR3: TGTGCCAGCAGTTACACTAGGGGTAACACTGAAGCTTTCTTT.

The CDR3 nucleotides are TGTGCCATCAGCCCGGGTGCCTACAATGAGCAGTTCTTC. This translates into CAISPGAYNEQFF. The rearrangement uses TRBV10-3 and TRBJ2-1, with D uncertain. In germline, CDR1 is ENHRY, CDR2 SYGVKD. V lost 6 bases, J lost 2 bases, and 8 bases lay in between. CDR3 length equals 13 residues.

V is TRBV30 and J is TRBJ2-7; D is unclear. Germline CDR1 is GTSNPN and CDR2 is SVGIG (reference sequence). The CDR3 length is 12 residues. Trimming removed 0 bases at V and 0 bases at J, with 3 bases between. CDR3 DNA: TGTGCCTGGAGTGTAGCCTCCTACGAGCAGTACTTC. Protein sequence: CAWSVASYEQYF.

The chain has TRBV24-1 and TRBJ2-2; no firm D call. Deletions cut 7 bases from V and 6 bases from J, with 11 bases between. CDR3 length: 13 residues. Germline V lookup: CDR1 KGHDR, CDR2 SFDVKD. The CDR3 reads CATSPTVSGELFF. The CDR3 DNA reads as TGTGCCACCAGCCCCACGGTGTCCGGGGAGCTGTTTTTT.

The chain has TRBV4-3 and TRBJ1-1; tentative D call: TRBD1 (6 bases). V lost 3 bases and J 5 bases, leaving 16 bases between the germline ends. Looked up from germline, CDR1 is LGHNA and CDR2 is YSLEER. This CDR3 spans 15 amino acids. Here the CDR3 DNA reads TGCGCCAGCAGCCAGGAGGGGGGGGGATTTACTGAAGCTTTCTTT. It specifies CASSQEGGGFTEAFF.

The chain carries TRBV5-6 and TRBJ2-1; 9 positions match TRBD1. The trim removed 2 bases at V and 9 bases at J, leaving 9 bases unmatched. Germline values: CDR1 SGHDT, CDR2 YYEEEE. The CDR3 loop spans 15 amino acids. The CDR3 loop reads CASSLRDREFSEQFF. CDR3 DNA sequence: TGTGCCAGCAGCTTAAGGGACAGGGAATTTAGTGAGCAGTTCTTC.

This clonotype was observed at least ten times. The J gene is TRBJ2-1, the V gene TRBV29-1, with D perhaps given as TRBD1 or TRBD2 (5 bases each). Trimming cost V 7 bases and J 9 bases, with 16 bases left between them. CDR3 length: 12 residues. Germline values: CDR1 SQVTM, CDR2 ANQGSEA. The CDR3 is CSASGGGGEQFF. The CDR3 DNA is TGCAGCGCCAGTGGGGGTGGAGGTGAGCAGTTCTTC.

This chain uses TRBV5-1 with TRBJ1-1, with D possibly TRBD1 on 5 matching bases. Germline-derived CDR1 and CDR2 are SGHRS and YFSETQ. The V and J ends lost 4 bases and 3 bases respectively, with 25 bases between them. This CDR3 is 18 amino acids long. The CDR3 sequence: CASSGHPGTSGVDTEAFF. In DNA, the CDR3 is TGCGCCAGCAGCGGTCATCCCGGGACTTCGGGGGTCGACACTGAAGCTTTCTTT.

This clonotype has just a few counts. The J gene is TRBJ1-1, the V gene TRBV7-6, with unresolved D. V gave up 5 bases and J gave up 6 bases, with 13 bases separating them. The CDR3 loop spans 13 amino acids. Germline CDR1 and CDR2: SGHVS and FNYEAQ. The CDR3 nucleotides are TGTGCCAGCAGCCCCCTTGGGAGCGCTGAAGCTTTCTTT. It encodes CASSPLGSAEAFF.

This clonotype was picked up a small number of times. The CDR3 loop reads CASSIVISADEQYF. In DNA form, the CDR3 reads TGTGCCAGTAGTATAGTGATTAGTGCCGACGAGCAGTACTTC. The V and J genes are TRBV19 and TRBJ2-7; no clear D gene. Germline V gene lookup returns CDR1 LNHDA and CDR2 SQIVND (reference sequence). Deletions cut 1 base from V and 5 bases from J, with 12 bases between. The CDR3 is 14 residues long.

This sequence joins TRBV18 and TRBJ2-1; D is unclear. The V end was cut by 5 bases, the J end by 6 bases, with 14 bases between. Germline CDR1 and CDR2: KGHSH and LQKENI. This CDR3 is built from 14 residues. CDR3 sequence reads: CASSLDISSNEQFF. The CDR3 region has the DNA TGTGCCAGCTCATTAGATATCAGTTCCAATGAGCAGTTCTTC. Variable domain in full (rest from reference TRBV18 and TRBJ2-1): NAGVMQNPRHLVRRRGQEARLRCSPMKGHSHVYWYRQLPEEGLKFMVYLQKENIIDESGMPKERFSAEFPKEGPSILRIQQVVRGDSAAYFCASSLDISSNEQFFGPGTRLTVL.

J is TRBJ1-1 and V is TRBV12-3 or TRBV12-4; D may be TRBD1 (5 bases). Trimming took off 7 bases at V and 1 base at J, with 10 bases between the two ends. The CDR3 contains 13 residues. This chain's CDR3 is CASIDSPNTEAFF. The CDR3, as DNA: TGTGCCAGCATAGACAGCCCGAACACTGAAGCTTTCTTT.

This clonotype was picked up a small number of times. The CDR3 region has the DNA TGTGCCAGCAGTTACTCTGCGGGACAGGGATCCTACGAGCAGTACTTC. It is translated as CASSYSAGQGSYEQYF. The V call is TRBV6-2 or TRBV6-3, the J call TRBJ2-7, with 9 bases identical to TRBD1. V was clipped by 0 bases and J by 1 base; unmatched bases: 4. In germline, CDR1 is MNHEY, CDR2 SVGEGT. The CDR3 spans 16 residues.

The rearrangement joins TRBV7-6 to TRBJ2-3; 9 bases are shared with TRBD2. This CDR3 is 16 amino acids long. Looked up from germline, CDR1 is SGHVS and CDR2 is FNYEAQ. The V gene end was trimmed by 1 base and the J gene end by 0 bases; junction bases not matched to a gene: 2. CDR3 sequence reads: CASSLGLAASTDTQYF. The CDR3 region has the DNA TGTGCCAGCAGCTTAGGACTAGCGGCTAGCACAGATACGCAGTATTTT.